A selection of T cell receptor beta chains follows, all from one sample in a study of neurological immune-mediated disorders. TCRdb re-derived calls from the 5' RACE reads in MiXCR, one entry per CDR3 protein. The table lists more than 95,000 distinct CDR3 sequences, about a tenth of them singletons. Sequenced: PBMCs. All receptors derive from a female donor with HTLV-1-associated myelopathy (HAM/TSP). Each CDR3 is given with its conserved first and last residue. The D gene is left open where the match is weak. The size field is filled for only some rows; it gives once, few, many or a size class.

size,J,D,V,CDR3,DNA
many,TRBJ1-4,.,TRBV25-1,CASSESGVVGANEKLFF,TGTGCCAGCAGTGAATCCGGGGTAGTGGGAGCTAATGAAAAACTGTTTTTT
many,TRBJ2-3,.,TRBV7-9,CASMGRGAPDTQYF,TGTGCCAGCATGGGTCGGGGGGCGCCAGATACGCAGTATTTT
many,TRBJ1-2,TRBD1,TRBV12-3/TRBV12-4,CASNLGQGDTNYGYTF,TGTGCCAGCAACCTGGGACAGGGGGATACTAACTATGGCTACACCTTC
many,TRBJ2-5,.,TRBV5-1,CASSPGLSVRETQYF,TGCGCCAGCAGCCCCGGTTTAAGTGTCCGGGAGACCCAGTACTTC
many,TRBJ2-3,TRBD2,TRBV7-2,CASSLALAGRGVDTQYF,TGTGCCAGCAGCTTAGCCCTGGCGGGGCGGGGGGTTGATACGCAGTATTTT
many,TRBJ1-1,.,TRBV6-5,CASSYSRGNTEAFF,TGTGCCAGCAGTTACTCCCGGGGAAACACTGAAGCTTTCTTT
.,TRBJ1-2,.,TRBV6-2/TRBV6-3,CASRPDLMAYGYTF,TGTGCCAGCAGGCCTGACCTCATGGCCTATGGCTACACCTTC
many,TRBJ2-2,.,TRBV7-2,CASSYLWTAVNTGELFF,TGTGCCAGCAGCTACCTATGGACCGCCGTGAACACCGGGGAGCTGTTTTTT
.,TRBJ2-3,.,TRBV7-2,CASSFYGLPSTDTQYF,TGTGCCAGCAGCTTCTATGGGCTACCTAGCACAGATACGCAGTATTTT
.,TRBJ2-3,.,TRBV7-3,CASRNGGTSTDTQYF,TGTGCCAGTCGAAACGGGGGAACTAGCACAGATACGCAGTATTTT
many,TRBJ1-4,.,TRBV20-1,CSAVQGRTATNEKLFF,TGCAGTGCTGTCCAAGGGCGTACCGCAACTAATGAAAAACTGTTTTTT
.,TRBJ2-4,TRBD1,TRBV20-1,CSAMGTGGEDVKNIQYF,TGCAGTGCTATGGGGACAGGGGGCGAAGATGTCAAAAACATTCAGTACTTC
many,TRBJ1-1,TRBD1,TRBV7-3,CASSLTGGGDTEAFF,TGTGCCAGCAGCCTTACAGGGGGAGGGGACACTGAAGCTTTCTTT
many,TRBJ2-6,.,TRBV7-8,CASSLGGLSGANVLTF,TGTGCCAGCAGCTTAGGGGGGCTGTCTGGGGCCAACGTCCTGACTTTC
many,TRBJ1-2,.,TRBV29-1,CSVSLFPGDYTF,TGCAGCGTTTCCCTCTTTCCAGGCGACTACACCTTC
many,TRBJ1-5,.,TRBV7-8,CASSLKGLSNQPQHF,TGTGCCAGCAGCTTAAAGGGGTTGAGCAATCAGCCCCAGCATTTT
many,TRBJ1-1,.,TRBV5-1,CASSLAGQYTEAFF,TGCGCCAGCAGCTTGGCCGGTCAGTACACTGAAGCTTTCTTT
many,TRBJ2-7,.,TRBV20-1,CSATRQSYEQYF,TGCAGTGCTACCAGACAATCCTACGAGCAGTACTTC
many,TRBJ2-6,TRBD2,TRBV15,CATSRDIGGGRHSGANVLTF,TGTGCTACCAGCAGAGATATCGGCGGGGGACGGCACTCTGGGGCCAACGTCCTGACTTTC
few,TRBJ2-7,TRBD1,TRBV7-6,CASSLASGGAYEQYF,TGTGCCAGCAGCTTAGCCTCAGGGGGCGCGTACGAGCAGTACTTC
many,TRBJ2-2,.,TRBV28,CASYPGTPTGELFF,TGTGCCAGCTACCCTGGGACCCCAACCGGGGAGCTGTTTTTT
many,TRBJ2-7,.,TRBV7-2,CASSLALVREQYF,TGTGCCAGCAGCTTAGCGCTAGTCCGCGAGCAGTACTTC